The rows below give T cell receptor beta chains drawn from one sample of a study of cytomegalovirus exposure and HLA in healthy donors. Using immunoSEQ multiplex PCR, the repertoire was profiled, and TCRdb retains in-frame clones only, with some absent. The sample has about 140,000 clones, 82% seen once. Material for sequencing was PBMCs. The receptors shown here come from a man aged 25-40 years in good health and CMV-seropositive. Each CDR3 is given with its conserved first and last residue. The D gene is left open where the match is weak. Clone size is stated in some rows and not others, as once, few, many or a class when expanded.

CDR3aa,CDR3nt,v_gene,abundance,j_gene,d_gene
CASSQEQTAGGNTIYF,TGTGCCAGCAGCCAAGAACAGACCGCAGGTGGAAACACCATATATTTT,TRBV4-2,NA,TRBJ1-3,NA
CSVDEGASSYEQYF,TGCAGCGTTGACGAGGGGGCGAGCTCCTACGAGCAGTACTTC,TRBV29-1,NA,TRBJ2-7,TRBD1
CASRPPGDTQYF,TGTGCCAGCCGGCCCCCGGGAGATACGCAGTATTTT,TRBV6-5,NA,TRBJ2-3,NA
CASSLGQNNQPQHF,TGTGCCAGCAGCTTAGGACAGAACAATCAGCCCCAGCATTTT,TRBV11-2,NA,TRBJ1-5,NA
CASSLYGGRDGEQFF,TGTGCCAGCAGTTTATATGGCGGGAGGGACGGTGAGCAGTTCTTC,TRBV27,NA,TRBJ2-1,TRBD2
CATSEGQGYEQYF,TGTGCCACCTCCGAGGGGCAGGGGTACGAGCAGTACTTC,TRBV7-6,once,TRBJ2-7,NA
CASSLSVSTEAFF,TGTGCCAGCAGTTTATCGGTGAGCACTGAAGCTTTCTTT,TRBV28,NA,TRBJ1-1,NA
CASSYLPTGQSQPQHF,TGTGCCAGTAGCTATTTGCCTACAGGGCAGAGTCAGCCCCAGCATTTT,TRBV19,NA,TRBJ1-5,NA
CASSSLISDEQFF,TGTGCCAGCAGCTCCCTGATTTCGGATGAGCAGTTCTTC,TRBV7-3,few,TRBJ2-1,NA
CASSLTGLGGETQYF,TGTGCCAGCAGCTTAACAGGGTTAGGAGGAGAGACCCAGTACTTC,TRBV7-3,NA,TRBJ2-5,NA
CASSVVRDSNTGELFF,TGTGCCAGCAGCGTAGTTAGAGACTCAAACACCGGGGAGCTGTTTTTT,TRBV9,NA,TRBJ2-2,NA
CASSQGLAGAEQYF,TGTGCCAGCAGCCAGGGACTAGCGGGAGCCGAGCAGTACTTC,TRBV5-4,NA,TRBJ2-7,TRBD2
CASRLAHSGYYNEQFF,TGTGCAAGTCGCTTAGCGCATAGCGGTTATTACAATGAGCAGTTCTTC,TRBV12-2,once,TRBJ2-1,NA
CASSLAGREGTDTQYF,TGCGCCAGCAGCTTGGCTGGGCGGGAAGGCACAGATACGCAGTATTTT,TRBV5-1,NA,TRBJ2-3,NA
CASSRLFGTGEQYF,TGTGCCAGCAGCCGCCTTTTTGGGACAGGGGAGCAGTACTTC,TRBV4-2,NA,TRBJ2-7,TRBD1
CASSLGDRDKQFF,TGTGCCAGCAGCTTAGGGGACAGGGATAAGCAGTTCTTC,TRBV7-6,once,TRBJ2-1,TRBD1
CASSPGHLNTEAFF,TGTGCCAGCAGCCCGGGACACCTGAACACTGAAGCTTTCTTT,TRBV7-2,once,TRBJ1-1,NA
CAILGDRGTWEAFF,TGTGCCATCCTAGGGGACAGGGGGACTTGGGAGGCTTTCTTT,TRBV2,NA,TRBJ1-1,TRBD1
CASRAGDREQYF,TGTGCCAGCAGAGCGGGAGATCGCGAGCAGTACTTC,TRBV6-5,few,TRBJ2-7,TRBD2
CASSFRPGYGQYF,TGTGCCAGCAGTTTCCGCCCAGGCTACGGGCAGTACTTC,TRBV7-9,NA,TRBJ2-7,NA
CASSRGQGNYGYTF,TGTGCCAGCTCACGTGGGCAGGGAAACTATGGCTACACCTTC,TRBV18,once,TRBJ1-2,NA
CASSMGTGYNEQFF,TGTGCCAGTAGTATGGGGACTGGCTACAATGAGCAGTTCTTC,TRBV19,NA,TRBJ2-1,NA
CASRLLAPTNTGELFF,TGTGCCAGCAGACTGCTAGCGCCCACGAACACCGGGGAGCTGTTTTTT,TRBV28,NA,TRBJ2-2,NA
CASSPGTEHTEAFF,TGTGCCAGCTCACCCGGGACAGAACACACTGAAGCTTTCTTT,TRBV18,NA,TRBJ1-1,TRBD1
CASSRQGASYEQYF,TGTGCCAGTAGCAGACAGGGGGCTTCCTACGAGCAGTACTTC,TRBV19,NA,TRBJ2-7,TRBD1
CASSLGRAPQHF,TGTGCCAGCAGCTTAGGGAGGGCGCCCCAGCATTTT,TRBV11-2,NA,TRBJ1-5,NA
CASSQELAGGIRGENEQFF,TGTGCCAGCAGCCAAGAATTAGCGGGGGGGATTAGGGGTGAGAATGAGCAGTTCTTC,TRBV4-2,NA,TRBJ2-1,TRBD2
CASNEASGYQETQYF,TGTGCCAGCAATGAGGCTAGCGGATACCAAGAGACCCAGTACTTC,TRBV28,NA,TRBJ2-5,TRBD2
CASSIGNSPEAFF,TGTGCCAGTAGTATAGGAAACTCCCCTGAAGCTTTCTTT,TRBV19,NA,TRBJ1-1,NA
CASSLGTGPGYTF,TGCGCCAGCAGCTTGGGGACAGGACCAGGCTACACCTTC,TRBV5-1,NA,TRBJ1-2,TRBD1
CASSQQGRDYGYTF,TGTGCCAGTAGTCAACAGGGCCGCGACTATGGCTACACCTTC,TRBV19,NA,TRBJ1-2,NA
CASSSPPEGREAFF,TGTGCCAGTAGCTCGCCCCCCGAGGGCCGTGAAGCTTTCTTT,TRBV19,NA,TRBJ1-1,NA
CASSLTGNYGYTF,TGTGCCAGCAGCTTGACAGGGAACTATGGCTACACCTTC,TRBV6-5,NA,TRBJ1-2,TRBD1
CASSSSVTSGSTDTQYF,TGTGCCAGCAGCTCCTCCGTTACTAGCGGAAGCACAGATACGCAGTATTTT,TRBV7-6,NA,TRBJ2-3,TRBD2
CASRRDRGPYNEQFF,TGTGCCAGCAGGAGGGACAGGGGGCCTTACAATGAGCAGTTCTTC,TRBV2,NA,TRBJ2-1,TRBD1
CASSPERGGYEQYF,TGCGCCAGCAGCCCCGAGCGGGGGGGCTACGAGCAGTACTTC,TRBV5-1,NA,TRBJ2-7,TRBD2